This T cell receptor beta chain was obtained from a study of T cell changes during pregnancy in multiple sclerosis. Germline CDR1 reads MNHEY; CDR2 reads SVGAGI. This CDR3 is built from 14 residues. J gave up 1 base and V 3 bases, and 2 bases lay outside the gene matches. The protocol was immunoSEQ multiplex PCR, while the TCRdb copy is restricted to in-frame clones and leaves out a portion. Here the sample spans about 67,000 clones, around nine tenths being singletons. The sample here was peripheral blood, taken in the first trimester of pregnancy. The origin of this receptor is a female donor in good health, enrolled as a control in a pregnancy study. The V gene is TRBV6-5, the J gene TRBJ2-5; 7 nucleotides match TRBD2. CDR3 region: CASSYSSGQETQYF. Here the CDR3 DNA reads TGTGCCAGCAGTTATTCTAGCGGCCAAGAGACCCAGTACTTC.